The 22 T cell receptor beta chains below were found in one sample sequenced in a study of blood T cell repertoires in COVID-19. Generated by immunoSEQ multiplex PCR, the TCRdb table keeps only in-frame clones and is missing some. The sample has roughly 500,000 clones, roughly 89% seen once; the top ten hold around 0.9%. Sample: peripheral blood. The receptors stem from a man aged 18 to 30 with COVID-19, enrolled during active disease.

This clone appeared a single time. V is TRBV2 and J is TRBJ1-1, with TRBD1 matching over 7 bases. Trimming at V came to 4 bases and at J to 5 bases, leaving 7 bases not matched to a gene. CDR1 is SNHLY and CDR2 is FYNNEI in the germline V gene. This CDR3 comprises 14 residues. For the CDR3, the DNA is TGTGCCAGCAGTGGGAGACAGGGTTGGACTGAAGCTTTCTTT. Its translation is CASSGRQGWTEAFF.

The chain couples TRBV3-1 (or the pseudogene TRBV3-2) to TRBJ1-2; 10 bases align to TRBD1. CDR1 is LGHDT and CDR2 is YNNKEL in the germline V gene (reference sequence). The V segment lost 1 base and the J segment 7 bases; nucleotides outside the gene matches: 6. The CDR3 is 15 amino acids. CDR3 in DNA: TGTGCCAGCAGCCAAGGGACAGGGGGTTATGGTGGCTACACCTTC. Its translation: CASSQGTGGYGGYTF.

The chain uses TRBV19 and TRBJ2-1, with a possible D match to TRBD2 (7 bases). CDR1 LNHDA and CDR2 SQIVND come from the germline V gene (reference sequence). The CDR3 consists of 18 residues. The ends were cut back, 2 bases at V and 4 bases at J, with 21 bases in the middle. The CDR3 DNA sequence: TGTGCCAGTAGTATAAGGGGGGGAGAGGGGTCCTTATACAATGAGCAGTTCTTC. This sequence encodes CASSIRGGEGSLYNEQFF.

This clone turned up a few times. The V gene is TRBV11-3, the J gene TRBJ2-2; D uncertain. In germline, CDR1 is SGHNT, CDR2 YENEEA. The V gene lost 3 bases and the J gene lost 10 bases, with 9 bases spanning the gap. This CDR3 has 12 amino acids. CDR3 bases: TGTGCCAGCAGCTTGGGCCTGATGGAGCTGTTTTTT. This encodes CASSLGLMELFF.

The chain links TRBV2 to TRBJ1-5, with D perhaps matching TRBD1 (6 bases). There are 14 residues in the CDR3. The V end lost 5 bases, the J end lost 3 bases, and 11 bases lay between the germline ends. Germline V gives CDR1 SNHLY, CDR2 FYNNEI. The CDR3 region has the DNA TGTGCCAGCAGTTCTGGACAGTTCAATCAGCCCCAGCATTTT. Its protein is CASSSGQFNQPQHF.

The chain recombines TRBV20-1 with TRBJ2-5, with unresolved D. The germline gives CDR1 DFQATT, CDR2 SNEGSKA (reference sequence). The CDR3 is 11 amino acids. Trimming took 1 base from V and 7 from J, leaving 7 bases between them. This chain's CDR3 is CSARGARTQYF. The CDR3 DNA follows: TGCAGTGCTAGAGGGGCCCGGACCCAGTACTTC.

This clone was seen once. The rearrangement uses TRBV5-1 and TRBJ1-1; 8 bases agree with TRBD1. Germline CDR1 reads SGHRS; CDR2 reads YFSETQ. This CDR3 is built from 13 residues. V gave up 3 bases and J gave up 6 bases; unmatched junction bases: 4. CDR3 loop: CASSSQGEAEAFF. The CDR3 region has the DNA TGCGCCAGCAGCTCACAGGGGGAGGCTGAAGCTTTCTTT.

The J gene is TRBJ1-1, the V gene TRBV6-1, with 7 bases matching TRBD1. The germline gives CDR1 MNHNS, CDR2 SASEGT. The CDR3 runs to 14 residues. V lost 2 bases to trimming and J lost 4 bases; unmatched junction nucleotides: 4. The DNA of the CDR3 is TGTGCCAGCAGTGAAACAGCAGGGGGCACTGAAGCTTTCTTT. As protein: CASSETAGGTEAFF.

This sequence joins TRBV19 and TRBJ1-1; D unresolved. The CDR3 has 18 residues. CDR1 is LNHDA and CDR2 is SQIVND in the germline V gene (reference sequence). Trimming stripped 3 bases from V and 4 bases from J, with 24 bases between. The CDR3 nucleotides are TGTGCCAGTAGTATTAATCGGCAGGCCAGGATGGGTACCACTGAAGCTTTCTTT. As protein: CASSINRQARMGTTEAFF.

The chain has TRBV7-6 and TRBJ1-2, with TRBD1 matching over 12 bases. With 0 bases clipped from V and 7 bases from J, the junction kept 3 bases outside the gene matches. The CDR3 runs 15 residues. Germline V gives CDR1 SGHVS, CDR2 FNYEAQ. The CDR3 reads CASSLAGQGAGGYTF. In DNA, the CDR3 is TGTGCCAGCAGCTTAGCGGGACAGGGGGCCGGTGGCTACACCTTC.

The genes are TRBV29-1 and TRBJ2-1; 7 bases agree with TRBD1. CDR3 length: 16 residues. With V trimmed by 1 base and J by 6 bases, 12 bases remained unmatched. Germline CDR1 reads SQVTM; CDR2 reads ANQGSEA. Written as DNA, the CDR3 is TGCAGCGTTGAAGCCCCCCGGGACAGTGGGTCCAATGAGCAGTTCTTC. The encoded protein is CSVEAPRDSGSNEQFF.

The chain combines TRBV19 with TRBJ2-1, with 10 bases that match TRBD2. The germline V gene encodes CDR1 LNHDA and CDR2 SQIVND (reference sequence). V trimming: 8 bases; J trimming: 0 bases; junction bases outside the gene matches: 4. This CDR3 has 15 amino acids. CDR3 nucleotides: TGTGCCAGTCGGACTAGCGGAAGCTCCTACAATGAGCAGTTCTTC. Protein product: CASRTSGSSYNEQFF. Using reference TRBV19 and TRBJ2-1 for the parts outside the CDR3, the full variable domain is DGGITQSPKYLFRKEGQNVTLSCEQNLNHDAMYWYRQDPGQGLRLIYYSQIVNDFQKGDIAEGYSVSREKKESFPLTVTSAQKNPTAFYLCASRTSGSSYNEQFFGPGTRLTVL.

The gene calls are TRBV2 and TRBJ2-1; 12 positions match TRBD2. Germline CDR1 is SNHLY and CDR2 is FYNNEI. The CDR3 is 16 amino acids. V was pared by 4 bases and J by 1 base, with 2 bases of the junction left unmatched. The DNA for the CDR3 is TGTGCCAGCAGTGCGACTAGCGGGAGATCCTACAATGAGCAGTTCTTC. Amino acid sequence: CASSATSGRSYNEQFF.

The chain employs TRBV7-8 and TRBJ2-7; weak D call: TRBD2 (5 bases). Germline values: CDR1 SGHVS, CDR2 FQNEAQ. CDR3 length equals 12 residues. V was pared by 4 bases and J by 2 bases, with 6 bases between. The CDR3 sequence: CASSSGAYEQYF. The CDR3 DNA reads as TGTGCCAGCAGCTCCGGGGCCTACGAGCAGTACTTC.

The chain employs TRBV11-3 and TRBJ2-3, with D perhaps TRBD2 (5 bases). CDR3 size: 12 residues. CDR1 SGHNT and CDR2 YENEEA come from the germline V gene. Trimming removed 1 base at V and 10 bases at J, with 9 bases between. The CDR3 is CASSLAVSAQYF. In nucleotides, the CDR3 is TGTGCCAGCAGCTTAGCGGTTAGCGCGCAGTATTTT.

This rearrangement joins TRBV6-5 to TRBJ2-1, with TRBD2 matching over 11 bases. The V segment lost 6 bases and the J segment 4 bases; nucleotides outside the gene matches: 5. This CDR3 has 15 amino acids. CDR1 is MNHEY and CDR2 is SVGAGI in the germline V gene. The CDR3 here is CASSLAGGRYNEQFF. Written as DNA, the CDR3 is TGTGCCAGCAGCTTAGCGGGGGGGCGGTACAATGAGCAGTTCTTC.

In this sample, this clone turned up a few times. The V call is TRBV2, the J call TRBJ1-2; no definite D call. Germline V lookup: CDR1 SNHLY, CDR2 FYNNEI. CDR3 length: 13 residues. Trimming pared 4 bases from V and 2 bases from J, leaving 8 bases between. CDR3 bases: TGTGCCAGCAGTGTTGAGAGAAACTATGGCTACACCTTC. It specifies CASSVERNYGYTF.

This clone was detected only once. The sample contains more than one DNA sequence encoding this CDR3. This chain uses TRBV11-2 with TRBJ1-1, with D possibly TRBD1 on 5 matching bases. Between the trimmed V and J ends, which lost 1 base and 4 bases, there was a span of 10 bases. The CDR3 consists of 14 residues. Looked up from germline, CDR1 is SGHAT and CDR2 is FQNNGV. The CDR3 protein is CASSLGGGGTEAFF. The CDR3 DNA reads as TGTGCCAGCAGCTTAGGCGGGGGGGGCACTGAAGCTTTCTTT.

The chain joins TRBV5-1 to TRBJ1-3, with D possibly being TRBD1 (6 bases). Germline CDR1 reads SGHRS; CDR2 reads YFSETQ. The CDR3 extends over 19 amino acids. Trimming stripped 3 bases from V and 3 bases from J, with 25 bases between. The CDR3 spells CASSWDYTHRDNLGNTIYF. The CDR3, as DNA: TGCGCCAGCAGCTGGGATTACACTCACCGGGACAATCTTGGAAACACCATATATTTT.

The chain uses TRBV2 and TRBJ2-6, with D possibly being TRBD1 (6 bases). V was trimmed by 5 bases and J by 2 bases, leaving 7 bases between them. CDR1 and CDR2 (germline): SNHLY, FYNNEI. The CDR3 consists of 14 residues. CDR3 region: CASSNRAGANVLTF. Written as DNA, the CDR3 is TGTGCCAGCAGTAACAGGGCTGGGGCCAACGTCCTGACTTTC. The full variable domain, with the rest looked up from reference TRBV2 and TRBJ2-6, is EPEVTQTPSHQVTQMGQEVILRCVPISNHLYFYWYRQILGQKVEFLVSFYNNEISEKSEIFDDQFSVERPDGSNFTLKIRSTKLEDSAMYFCASSNRAGANVLTFGAGSRLTVL.

This rearrangement joins TRBV6-6 to TRBJ2-3; D is uncertain. The CDR3 consists of 14 residues. Germline assignment: CDR1 MNHNY and CDR2 SVGAGI (reference sequence). Trimming shortened V by 2 bases and J by 1 base, and 7 bases separated the two germline ends. The CDR3 sequence: CASSYQVRTDTQYF. The CDR3 DNA reads as TGTGCCAGCAGTTACCAGGTTCGCACAGATACGCAGTATTTT.

This chain connects TRBV5-4 to TRBJ2-3; TRBD2 aligns across 14 bases. V dropped 1 base and J dropped 2; count of bases not matched to a gene: 12. Germline values: CDR1 SGHNT, CDR2 YYREEE (reference sequence). The CDR3 runs 20 residues. CDR3 region: CASSLRTSGGPSYFTDTQYF. In DNA form, the CDR3 reads TGTGCCAGCAGCTTGAGGACTAGCGGGGGGCCCAGCTATTTCACAGATACGCAGTATTTT.